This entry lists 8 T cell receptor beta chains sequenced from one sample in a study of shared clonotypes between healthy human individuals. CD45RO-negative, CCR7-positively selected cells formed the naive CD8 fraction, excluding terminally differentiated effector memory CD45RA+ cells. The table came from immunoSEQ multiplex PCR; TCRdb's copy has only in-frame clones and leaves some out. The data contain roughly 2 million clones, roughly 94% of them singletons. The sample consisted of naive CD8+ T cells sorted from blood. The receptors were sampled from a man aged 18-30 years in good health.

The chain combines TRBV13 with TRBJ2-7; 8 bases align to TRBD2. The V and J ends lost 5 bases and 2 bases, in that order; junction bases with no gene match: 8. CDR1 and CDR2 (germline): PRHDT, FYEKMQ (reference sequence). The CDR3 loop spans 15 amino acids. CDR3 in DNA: TGTGCCAGCAGCGACGGGACTAGGCTTCCCTACGAGCAGTACTTC. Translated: CASSDGTRLPYEQYF.

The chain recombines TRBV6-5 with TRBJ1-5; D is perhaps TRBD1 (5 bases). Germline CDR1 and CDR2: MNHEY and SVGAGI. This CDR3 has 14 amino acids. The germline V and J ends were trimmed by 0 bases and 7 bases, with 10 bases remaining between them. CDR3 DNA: TGTGCCAGCAGTTACTCAGTCAGGGACCAGCCCCAGCATTTT. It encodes CASSYSVRDQPQHF.

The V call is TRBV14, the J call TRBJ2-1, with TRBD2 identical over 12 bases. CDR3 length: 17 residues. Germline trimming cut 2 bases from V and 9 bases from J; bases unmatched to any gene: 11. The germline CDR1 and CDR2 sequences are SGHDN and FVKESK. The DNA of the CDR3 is TGTGCCAGCAGCCAACTTACAGGACTAGCGGGGAGGTCTGAGCAGTTCTTC. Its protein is CASSQLTGLAGRSEQFF.

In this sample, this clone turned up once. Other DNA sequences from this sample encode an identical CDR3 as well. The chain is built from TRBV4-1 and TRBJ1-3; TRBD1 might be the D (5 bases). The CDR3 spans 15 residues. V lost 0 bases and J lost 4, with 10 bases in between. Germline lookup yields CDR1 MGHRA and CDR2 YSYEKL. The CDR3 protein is CASSQDGTSGNTIYF. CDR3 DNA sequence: TGCGCCAGCAGCCAAGATGGGACCTCAGGAAACACCATATATTTT.

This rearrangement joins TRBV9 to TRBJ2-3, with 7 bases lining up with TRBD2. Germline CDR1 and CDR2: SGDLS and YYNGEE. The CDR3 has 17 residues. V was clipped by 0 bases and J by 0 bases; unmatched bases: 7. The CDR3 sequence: CASSVGAGEGSTDTQYF. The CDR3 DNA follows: TGTGCCAGCAGCGTAGGTGCGGGGGAGGGTAGCACAGATACGCAGTATTTT.

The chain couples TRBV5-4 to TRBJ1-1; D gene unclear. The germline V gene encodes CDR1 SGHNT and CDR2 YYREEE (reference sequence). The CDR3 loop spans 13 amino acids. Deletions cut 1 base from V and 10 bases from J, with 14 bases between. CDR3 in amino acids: CASSLKEMTGAFF. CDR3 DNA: TGTGCCAGCAGCTTGAAGGAAATGACCGGAGCTTTCTTT.

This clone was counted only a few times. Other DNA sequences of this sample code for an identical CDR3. Here the CDR3 DNA reads TGTGCCAGCAGTTACGGGACTAGCGGTTCCTACGAGCAGTACTTC. The encoded protein is CASSYGTSGSYEQYF. The chain carries TRBV6-5 and TRBJ2-7; 11 bases fit TRBD2. The germline CDR1 and CDR2 sequences are MNHEY and SVGAGI. V shed 2 bases, J shed 1 base, and the junction held 1 base outside the gene matches. The CDR3 consists of 15 residues.

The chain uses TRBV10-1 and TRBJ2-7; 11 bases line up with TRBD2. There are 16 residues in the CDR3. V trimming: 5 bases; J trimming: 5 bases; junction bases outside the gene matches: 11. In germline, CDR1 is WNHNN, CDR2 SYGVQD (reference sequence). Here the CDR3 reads CASSPLTSGTPDEQYF. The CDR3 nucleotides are TGCGCCAGCAGTCCATTGACTAGCGGGACTCCTGACGAGCAGTACTTC.